This passage covers 30 T cell receptor beta chains from one sample sequenced in a study of T cell changes during pregnancy in multiple sclerosis (dated by TCRdb to the late 2010s). Library creation used the immunoSEQ multiplex PCR assay. Entries here come from immuneACCESS through TCRdb and include only in-frame sequences with V and J called. Some clones fail to appear in such tables; in the studies checked, an unresolved V gene covers under half of the shortfall, and the cause of the remainder is unknown. Recorded for this sample are around 56,000 clones; just over 90% of them occurred a single time. The ten biggest clones cover under 2.5% of the sample. Here the sequenced sample was peripheral blood, taken in the first trimester of pregnancy. All receptors come from a female donor in good health, enrolled as a control in a pregnancy study.

The chain uses TRBV7-9 and TRBJ2-3; D not resolved. Trimming took off 3 bases at V and 6 bases at J, with 16 bases between the two ends. Germline V gene lookup returns CDR1 SEHNR and CDR2 FQNEAQ (reference sequence). The length of the CDR3 is 15 residues. Written as DNA, the CDR3 is TGTGCCAGCAGCTTGAGACTTGGAAATCTGGATACGCAGTATTTT. As protein: CASSLRLGNLDTQYF.

This clone appeared a single time. The rearrangement uses TRBV27 and TRBJ2-1, with 14 bases fitting TRBD2. The CDR3 consists of 16 residues. V was clipped by 3 bases and J by 9 bases; unmatched bases: 7. Germline V gives CDR1 MNHEY, CDR2 SMNVEV (reference sequence). The chain's CDR3 is CASSLVGLAGGSEQFF. CDR3 DNA: TGTGCCAGCAGTTTGGTCGGACTAGCGGGAGGAAGTGAGCAGTTCTTC.

This rearrangement joins TRBV2 to TRBJ2-3; D possibly corresponds to TRBD1 (5 bases). Germline assignment: CDR1 SNHLY and CDR2 FYNNEI. Deletions cut 7 bases from V and 4 bases from J, with 6 bases between. This CDR3 comprises 11 residues. This CDR3 is CASIGADTQYF. Written as DNA, the CDR3 is TGTGCCAGCATAGGGGCAGATACGCAGTATTTT.

This chain uses TRBV14 with TRBJ1-1, with 8 bases matching TRBD1. Germline CDR1 SGHDN, CDR2 FVKESK. Trimming cost V 1 base and J 12 bases; bases outside gene matches: 7. CDR3 length equals 13 residues. The CDR3 spells CASSQGVTGGTFF. Written as DNA, the CDR3 is TGTGCCAGCAGCCAAGGTGTAACAGGGGGGACTTTCTTT.

This chain links TRBV30 with TRBJ2-6; D may be TRBD2 (6 bases). Germline loops: CDR1 GTSNPN, CDR2 SVGIG (reference sequence). The V end was cut by 5 bases, the J end by 3 bases, with 17 bases between. The CDR3 runs 16 residues. CDR3 amino acids: CAWGEVGWYGANVLTF. As DNA, the CDR3 is TGTGCCTGGGGGGAGGTTGGGTGGTATGGGGCCAACGTCCTGACTTTC.

The rearrangement joins TRBV6-5 to TRBJ1-2; 8 bases are a match to TRBD1. Germline CDR1 reads MNHEY; CDR2 reads SVGAGI. V lost 5 bases, J lost 8 bases, and 7 bases stayed unmatched. The CDR3 loop spans 13 amino acids. This chain's CDR3 is CASSPRTGQGYTF. In DNA, the CDR3 is TGTGCCAGCAGTCCTCGGACAGGGCAGGGCTACACCTTC.

The chain couples TRBV10-1 to TRBJ2-1; TRBD2 matches at 7 bases. J lost 1 base, V lost 4 bases, and 4 bases had no gene match. The CDR3 spans 15 residues. Germline V gene sequence: CDR1 WNHNN, CDR2 SYGVQD (reference sequence). The CDR3 loop reads CASSVREGSYNEQFF. CDR3 nucleotides: TGCGCCAGCAGTGTCAGGGAGGGATCCTACAATGAGCAGTTCTTC.

The chain joins TRBV18 to TRBJ2-7; the match to TRBD2 covers 12 bases. CDR1 KGHSH and CDR2 LQKENI come from the germline V gene. Germline trimming cut 3 bases from V and 6 bases from J; bases unmatched to any gene: 6. This CDR3 region has 15 residues. The CDR3, as DNA: TGTGCCAGCTCACCCACGACTAGCGGGAGCCTCGAGCAGTACTTC. Translated, it gives CASSPTTSGSLEQYF.

The chain links TRBV6-6 to TRBJ1-2; D unclear. The CDR3 has 14 residues. V was pared by 7 bases and J by 5 bases, with 17 bases between. Germline V gene sequence: CDR1 MNHNY, CDR2 SVGAGI (reference sequence). The CDR3 loop reads CASKNRSPEYGYTF. CDR3 coding DNA: TGTGCCAGCAAGAACAGAAGCCCGGAATATGGCTACACCTTC.

This chain connects TRBV19 to TRBJ1-5; 7 nucleotides align to TRBD1. Germline CDR1 and CDR2: LNHDA and SQIVND (reference sequence). This CDR3 comprises 15 residues. V lost 10 bases, J lost 3 bases, and 12 bases stayed unmatched. This CDR3 is CATSPKGAVNQPQHF. CDR3 coding DNA: TGTGCCACCTCGCCGAAGGGGGCTGTCAATCAGCCCCAGCATTTT.

This chain links TRBV5-1 with TRBJ2-5; 10 bases align to TRBD1. The germline gives CDR1 SGHRS, CDR2 YFSETQ. The V and J ends lost 5 bases and 4 bases, in that order; junction bases with no gene match: 5. This CDR3 is built from 14 residues. CDR3 nucleotides: TGCGCCAGCAGGGGGACAGGGGCGTTAGAGACCCAGTACTTC. It translates to CASRGTGALETQYF.

V and J are TRBV6-5 and TRBJ2-5; 9 bases map to TRBD2. The DNA end favors TRBJ2-7, so the J call may be wrong. The CDR3 is made up of 15 amino acids. Per germline, CDR1 MNHEY and CDR2 SVGAGI. This CDR3 is CASRTSGWSSYEQYF. CDR3 DNA sequence: TGTGCCAGCCGAACTAGCGGGTGGAGCTCCTACGAGCAGTACTTC.

V and J are TRBV11-3 and TRBJ2-7, with TRBD2 as a possible D gene (5 bases). Trimming stripped 4 bases from V and 3 bases from J, with 10 bases between. There are 13 residues in the CDR3. The germline CDR1 and CDR2 sequences are SGHNT and YENEEA. DNA of the CDR3: TGTGCCAGCAGCTCGGGAACCAGCTACGAGCAGTACTTC. Its translation: CASSSGTSYEQYF.

V and J are TRBV6-5 and TRBJ2-6; D perhaps matches TRBD1 (6 bases). The CDR3 runs 14 residues. From germline, CDR1 is MNHEY and CDR2 SVGAGI. V was trimmed by 6 bases and J by 1 base, leaving 7 bases between them. CDR3 residues: CASRTGSGANVLTF. The CDR3 DNA follows: TGTGCCAGCAGAACAGGGTCTGGGGCCAACGTCCTGACTTTC.

The chain couples TRBV5-1 to TRBJ2-1; TRBD1 is a possible D gene (5 bases). CDR1 and CDR2 from the germline V gene are SGHRS and YFSETQ. Trimming removed 0 bases from V and 7 bases from J, with 11 bases in between. The CDR3 runs 14 residues. In nucleotides, the CDR3 is TGCGCCAGCAGCTTGGAAAGGGGTGGAAATGAGCAGTTCTTC. Translated: CASSLERGGNEQFF.

The V and J genes are TRBV5-1 and TRBJ1-2; a weak D match, TRBD1 (5 bases). This CDR3 spans 12 amino acids. V was shortened by 2 bases and J by 7 bases, with 9 bases between the two germline ends. Germline V gene data show CDR1 as SGHRS and CDR2 as YFSETQ. This CDR3 reads CASSFQGAGYTF. CDR3 sequence (DNA): TGCGCCAGCAGCTTTCAGGGTGCTGGCTACACCTTC.

This clone turned up a few times. The chain is built from TRBV21-1 and TRBJ2-2; the tabulated D call, TRBD1, remains unverified against the DNA. TRBV21-1 is a known pseudogene. The CDR3 length is 15 residues. The CDR3 region is CASRKQIKNTGELFF. The CDR3 nucleotides read TGTGCCAGCAGAAAACAGATCAAGAACACCGGGGAGCTGTTTTTT.

The chain has TRBV19 and TRBJ2-7; D not certain. Trimming removed 1 base from V and 7 bases from J, with 8 bases in between. The CDR3 runs to 12 residues. Germline CDR1 reads LNHDA; CDR2 reads SQIVND (reference sequence). The CDR3 DNA reads TGTGCCAGTAGTATAGGGAGCCGGGAGCAGTACTTC. Residues: CASSIGSREQYF. Filled out from reference TRBV19 and TRBJ2-7, the complete variable domain reads DGGITQSPKYLFRKEGQNVTLSCEQNLNHDAMYWYRQDPGQGLRLIYYSQIVNDFQKGDIAEGYSVSREKKESFPLTVTSAQKNPTAFYLCASSIGSREQYFGPGTRLTVT.

The CDR3 region has the DNA TGTGCCAGCAGTTTTTATGGACAGGGCCCGCCGGAGACCCAGTACTTC. The encoded protein is CASSFYGQGPPETQYF. V and J are TRBV28 and TRBJ2-5; TRBD1 agrees at 8 bases. The V gene's germline CDR1 is MDHEN and CDR2 SYDVKM. This CDR3 region has 16 residues. Unmatched junction bases numbered 11, after V lost 3 bases and J lost 5 bases.

The rearrangement links TRBV10-1 to TRBJ2-3; D might be TRBD1 (6 bases). The germline V and J ends were trimmed by 6 bases and 6 bases, with 10 bases remaining between them. CDR1 is WNHNN and CDR2 is SYGVQD in the germline V gene (reference sequence). This CDR3 has 12 amino acids. The CDR3 sequence is CASRGAGDTQYF. In nucleotides, the CDR3 is TGCGCCAGCAGGGGGGCCGGGGATACGCAGTATTTT.

The rearrangement uses TRBV5-1 and TRBJ1-3; D is perhaps TRBD1 (5 bases). The CDR3 contains 16 residues. The germline V gene encodes CDR1 SGHRS and CDR2 YFSETQ. Trimming removed 1 base at V and 4 bases at J, with 15 bases between. CDR3 nucleotides: TGCGCCAGCAGCTTGTCAGGAGGGGCCGTCGGAAACACCATATATTTT. This translates into CASSLSGGAVGNTIYF.

The chain joins TRBV19 to TRBJ2-2, with D uncertain. Trimming cost V 7 bases and J 0 bases, with 12 bases left between them. This CDR3 region has 15 residues. CDR1 is LNHDA and CDR2 is SQIVND in the germline V gene (reference sequence). CDR3 DNA sequence: TGTGCCAGTACCCCCTACCCAACGAACACCGGGGAGCTGTTTTTT. Translation: CASTPYPTNTGELFF.

This rearrangement joins TRBV19 to TRBJ1-2; D is possibly TRBD1 (5 bases). The ends were cut back, 5 bases at V and 8 bases at J, with 24 bases in the middle. CDR3 length: 16 residues. Germline V gene sequence: CDR1 LNHDA, CDR2 SQIVND (reference sequence). CDR3 DNA sequence: TGTGCCAGTAGTGATAGCGGGATGGCAGGGACCAACGGCTACACCTTC. Its translation: CASSDSGMAGTNGYTF. The whole variable domain, filled in from reference TRBV19 and TRBJ1-2, reads DGGITQSPKYLFRKEGQNVTLSCEQNLNHDAMYWYRQDPGQGLRLIYYSQIVNDFQKGDIAEGYSVSREKKESFPLTVTSAQKNPTAFYLCASSDSGMAGTNGYTFGSGTRLTVV.

The gene calls are TRBV7-3 and TRBJ1-6; D call uncertain. V was pared by 4 bases and J by 7 bases, with 11 bases between. This CDR3 is built from 14 residues. From germline, CDR1 is SGHTA and CDR2 FQGTGA. CDR3 sequence reads: CASSSRPANSPLHF. CDR3 nucleotides: TGTGCCAGCAGCTCAAGGCCAGCGAATTCACCCCTCCACTTT.

The chain employs TRBV19 and TRBJ2-7, with 9 nucleotides matching TRBD1. The CDR3 length is 15 residues. Looked up from germline, CDR1 is LNHDA and CDR2 is SQIVND (reference sequence). V lost 5 bases, J lost 1 base, and 6 bases stayed unmatched. CDR3 bases: TGTGCCAGTAGTTCTGGGGGGACAGGGTCCTACGAGCAGTACTTC. Its translation: CASSSGGTGSYEQYF.

The CDR3 DNA is TGTGCCAGCAGCTTGGGCAGGCGCGAGCAGTACTTC. Translated: CASSLGRREQYF. This rearrangement joins TRBV11-3 to TRBJ2-7; no clear D. The V and J ends lost 3 bases and 6 bases respectively, with 9 bases between them. The CDR3 is 12 residues long. Germline lookup yields CDR1 SGHNT and CDR2 YENEEA.

This clone has only one observation. The rearrangement joins TRBV29-1 to TRBJ2-7; 10 nucleotides align to TRBD2. From germline, CDR1 is SQVTM and CDR2 ANQGSEA. V dropped 7 bases and J dropped 0; count of bases not matched to a gene: 9. The CDR3 has 15 amino acids. CDR3 region: CSATGGTSDSYEQYF. The CDR3 nucleotides are TGCAGCGCCACAGGAGGGACTAGCGACTCCTACGAGCAGTACTTC.

This clone was seen a single time. The rearrangement joins TRBV7-9 to TRBJ1-2; D not certain. The CDR3 loop spans 16 amino acids. CDR1 is SEHNR and CDR2 is FQNEAQ in the germline V gene (reference sequence). The V end lost 4 bases, the J end lost 6 bases, and 21 bases lay between the germline ends. CDR3 sequence (DNA): TGTGCCAGCAGCTCCTGGGAGGGAACGACTAGCCATGGCTACACCTTC. Its translation is CASSSWEGTTSHGYTF.

The chain uses TRBV4-1 and TRBJ2-7, with 8 positions matching TRBD2. The length of the CDR3 is 14 residues. Germline V CDR1 and CDR2: MGHRA, YSYEKL. The ends lost 0 bases at V and 6 bases at J; junction bases unmatched: 4. The chain's CDR3 is CASSQDGTSSEQYF. In DNA, the CDR3 is TGCGCCAGCAGCCAAGATGGGACTAGTTCCGAGCAGTACTTC.

This sequence joins TRBV5-3 and TRBJ1-4, with TRBD1 matching over 8 bases. TRBV5-3 is identified as an open reading frame with a role that is uncertain. The length of the CDR3 is 17 residues. V gave up 5 bases and J gave up 6 bases; unmatched junction bases: 15. The CDR3 DNA reads as TGTGCCAGAAGGCCCGGGACAGGCACGATAGGTTATGAAAAACTGTTTTTT. Amino acids: CARRPGTGTIGYEKLFF.